This T cell receptor (beta chain) was identified in a study of regulatory T cells in long-lasting Graves disease (dated by TCRdb to the early 2020s). About the investigation overall: Patients with newly diagnosed Graves' disease had been on antithyroid drugs for under 3 months. The study was conducted in China and was registered as a clinical trial. TCR sequencing covered some 13 persistent and roughly 20 newly diagnosed Graves' disease patients, approximately 33 samples in total. This study used TCR sequencing and RNA sequencing of peripheral blood to compare persistent Graves' disease patients against newly diagnosed Graves' disease patients.

The germline V gene supplies CDR1 MGHRA and CDR2 YSYEKL. Germline trimming: 0 bases from V, 3 bases from J; junction bases outside gene matches: 15. Its CDR3 holds 20 amino acids, cysteine through phenylalanine. The read is trimmed to its CDR3 DNA, 60 bases read in frame from base 1. Library prep was done by multiplex PCR. The instrument was an Illumina HiSeq 4000. TCR beta libraries were built with iRepertoire HTBI primers and Arm-PCR amplification of CDR3 regions. Before sequencing, the PCR products went through gel purification. Turning to the authors' computational methods: A total of some 65 TRBV and 14 TRBJ segments were identified across samples and were used for gene usage analysis of CDR3 amino acid clonotypes. COPE and FqMerger were used to merge filtered high-quality paired reads into contigs. BLAST was used to align contigs to IMGT TRBV, TRBD and TRBJ reference genes, with CDR3 defined following IMGT. Any clonotype with a frequency above 0.1% was classified as a highly expanded clone. Shannon entropy was used to measure repertoire diversity, and the Gini coefficient was used to measure V-J evenness. A clonotype found in more than one individual was treated as public. TCRdb reworked the public reads: Q25 trimming with fastp, MiXCR clone assembly, productive beta chains retained. Each record represents a unique CDR3 protein, reported with the most common genes and DNA among its rows. These V and J calls originate from TCRdb's pipeline instead of the authors' own analysis. The sample table shows 240,000 or so distinct CDR3 sequences, and around 20% are seen once. The ten biggest clones cover roughly 14% of the sample.

Many counts were recorded for this clonotype. What antigen it recognizes has not been identified. It has no much larger one-base neighbor in the sample; base qualities were not kept. The label giving this sample's time point can be read as: newly diagnosed GD, antithyroid drugs for less than 3 months. RNA was extracted from PBMCs in TRIzol for both TCR sequencing and RNA sequencing. Graves' disease was diagnosed according to American Thyroid Association guidelines. The patients came from an endocrinology department in Xi'an, China. Each patient gave 9 to 10 milliliters of peripheral blood, collected in an EDTA anticoagulant tube. Ficoll Paque Plus density gradient separation was used to isolate PBMCs, and no additional T cell sorting was done. RNA quality was checked with an Agilent 2100 Bioanalyzer and agarose gel, and concentration with a NanoDrop 2000. Findings and caveats that apply to the study as a whole: A larger number of public clonotypes was shared among persistent patients (under 3,000) than among newly diagnosed patients (roughly 980). Compared with newly diagnosed patients, persistent Graves' disease patients had lower TCR Shannon entropy and fewer highly expanded clones, which suggests clonal expansion. Only the TCR beta chain was sequenced and analyzed. The authors acknowledged the small sample size as a limitation that may reduce accuracy. Persistent disease showed preferential use of TRBV28, TRBJ1-2 and TRBJ2-5, whereas newly diagnosed disease favored TRBV20-1 and TRBJ2-1. Because the primary lesion, thyroid tissue, could not be accessed, the study looked at peripheral blood alone.

The material was peripheral blood mononuclear cells (PBMCs), obtained at new diagnosis, from a patient treated with antithyroid drugs. The receptor was isolated from a female donor with Graves disease. The V and J segments used are TRBV4-1 and TRBJ2-3; 10 bases in between match TRBD1. The DNA sequence follows: TGCGCCAGCAGCCAAGACCGGAGCTACGATCCGGGACAGGGGACAGATACGCAGTATTTT. Its translation reads: CASSQDRSYDPGQGTDTQYF.